The following is a T cell receptor (beta chain) sequence with its context. Its antigen is as yet unknown. These data come from a study of cytomegalovirus exposure and HLA in healthy donors. Findings and caveats of the study: Rare sequences made up most TCRs, while some public TCRs were found in many donors. In a later analysis, compared with equally common non-associated chains, HLA-associated beta chains were more expanded.

There are 14 residues in the CDR3. Germline CDR1 is SEHNR and CDR2 is FQNEAQ (reference sequence). The V and J ends lost 8 bases and 9 bases, in that order; junction bases with no gene match: 9. The PCR was carried out with 60 Vbeta primers and 13 Jbeta primers. Clones were read by immunoSEQ multiplex PCR, and TCRdb kept only the in-frame ones, dropping some. In all, the sample yields 130,000 to 150,000 clones. This chain links TRBV7-9 with TRBJ2-1; 11 bases align to TRBD1. The sample taken for sequencing was PBMCs. The sequence derives from a male donor in good health and CMV-seronegative. CDR3 amino acids: CASHPGTGGGEQFF. CDR3 in DNA: TGTGCCAGCCACCCCGGGACAGGGGGTGGTGAGCAGTTCTTC.